A single sample gave rise to the 32 T cell receptor beta chains below, sequenced in a study of blood T cell repertoires in COVID-19. Sequencing used immunoSEQ multiplex PCR; TCRdb keeps in-frame clones, though not all of them. The data hold about 400,000 clones, with 87% observed a single time. Material: PBMCs or T cells enriched from blood (not recorded which). These receptors all come from a woman aged 18-30 years with acute COVID-19.

The chain employs TRBV18 and TRBJ1-6; tentative D call: TRBD1 (5 bases). CDR1 is KGHSH and CDR2 is LQKENI in the germline V gene. V dropped 4 bases and J dropped 5 bases, with 15 bases sitting between them. The CDR3 spans 16 residues. The CDR3 is CASSQGLGWDNSPLHF. The CDR3 coding sequence is TGTGCCAGCTCACAGGGACTTGGGTGGGATAATTCACCCCTCCACTTT.

This chain links TRBV21-1 with TRBJ1-5; the table's D call of TRBD1 was not tested on the DNA. TRBV21-1 is designated a pseudogene. The CDR3 contains 21 residues. The CDR3 spells CASSNLFGRDRGTARHQPQHF. CDR3 coding DNA: TGTGCCAGCAGCAATTTATTCGGTAGGGACAGGGGGACTGCCCGCCATCAGCCCCAGCATTTT.

V is TRBV6-2 or TRBV6-3 and J is TRBJ2-1; a possible D gene is TRBD2 (5 bases). The CDR3 has 15 residues. In germline, CDR1 is MNHEY, CDR2 SVGEGT. Deletions cut 3 bases from V and 0 bases from J, with 9 bases between. The CDR3, as DNA: TGTGCCAGCAGTTATGAGCGGAGCTCCTACAATGAGCAGTTCTTC. Translating gives CASSYERSSYNEQFF.

There are a few counts of this clone. J is TRBJ1-1 and V is TRBV7-9, with a weak D call TRBD1 (5 bases). Germline V CDR1 and CDR2: SEHNR, FQNEAQ (reference sequence). V was clipped by 4 bases and J by 1 base, with 16 bases between them. The CDR3 extends over 16 amino acids. The CDR3 region is CASSSEKGIGNTEAFF. Here the CDR3 DNA reads TGTGCCAGCAGCTCGGAAAAGGGGATTGGGAACACTGAAGCTTTCTTT. Together with reference TRBV7-9 and TRBJ1-1, the CDR3 gives the full variable domain: DTGVSQNPRHKITKRGQNVTFRCDPISEHNRLYWYRQTLGQGPEFLTYFQNEAQLEKSRLLSDRFSAERPKGSFSTLEIQRTEQGDSAMYLCASSSEKGIGNTEAFFGQGTRLTVV.

The rearrangement links TRBV28 to TRBJ1-1; no clear D gene. Trimming took 3 bases from V and 2 from J, leaving 16 bases between them. This CDR3 has 16 amino acids. The germline CDR1 and CDR2 sequences are MDHEN and SYDVKM. The CDR3 DNA is TGTGCCAGCAGTTTCGGGCCCCGAGGAGGTAACACTGAAGCTTTCTTT. It translates to CASSFGPRGGNTEAFF. Filled out from reference TRBV28 and TRBJ1-1, the complete variable domain reads DVKVTQSSRYLVKRTGEKVFLECVQDMDHENMFWYRQDPGLGLRLIYFSYDVKMKEKGDIPEGYSVSREKKERFSLILESASTNQTSMYLCASSFGPRGGNTEAFFGQGTRLTVV.

The chain links TRBV6-5 to TRBJ2-3; D may be TRBD2 (5 bases). Per the germline V gene, CDR1 is MNHEY and CDR2 is SVGAGI. There are 15 residues in the CDR3. Trimming left V 6 bases short and J 0 bases short, with 13 bases between. The CDR3 spells CASSSRTPSTDTQYF. The DNA for the CDR3 is TGTGCCAGCAGCAGCAGGACTCCTAGCACAGATACGCAGTATTTT.

The chain links TRBV18 to TRBJ1-1, with a possible D match to TRBD1 (6 bases). V gave up 3 bases and J gave up 0 bases, with 14 bases separating them. Germline loops: CDR1 KGHSH, CDR2 LQKENI. The CDR3 loop spans 16 amino acids. The CDR3 protein is CASSPGQILMNTEAFF. The CDR3 DNA sequence: TGTGCCAGCTCACCTGGACAGATCCTCATGAACACTGAAGCTTTCTTT.

V usage is TRBV6-1 and J usage is TRBJ2-1, with 15 nucleotides matching TRBD2. Germline trimming cut 4 bases from V and 8 bases from J; bases unmatched to any gene: 6. The CDR3 length is 16 residues. From germline, CDR1 is MNHNS and CDR2 SASEGT. The CDR3 DNA sequence: TGTGCCAGCAGTGGGACTAGCGGGGGGGCCCGAGATGAGCAGTTCTTC. Its protein product is CASSGTSGGARDEQFF.

The chain employs TRBV10-3 and TRBJ2-7; a possible D gene is TRBD1 (6 bases). The germline V gene has CDR1 ENHRY and CDR2 SYGVKD. V lost 0 bases and J lost 4, with 13 bases in between. The CDR3 has 15 residues. CDR3 residues: CAISESAKTGYEQYF. CDR3 DNA sequence: TGTGCCATCAGTGAGTCAGCGAAAACAGGGTACGAGCAGTACTTC.

V and J are TRBV4-1 and TRBJ2-1, with D possibly TRBD1 on 6 matching bases. Germline CDR1 reads MGHRA; CDR2 reads YSYEKL. The CDR3 runs to 17 residues. V lost 0 bases to trimming and J lost 2 bases, with 14 bases between them. CDR3 DNA: TGCGCCAGCAGCCAAGATCAACGGCAGGGGACCTACAATGAGCAGTTCTTC. Protein sequence: CASSQDQRQGTYNEQFF.

The gene calls are TRBV19 and TRBJ1-2; D not certain. CDR3 length: 13 residues. V lost 2 bases, J lost 6 bases, and 10 bases lay in between. In germline, CDR1 is LNHDA, CDR2 SQIVND (reference sequence). The CDR3 protein is CASSIMEFHGYTF. The CDR3 nucleotides read TGTGCCAGTAGTATAATGGAGTTTCATGGCTACACCTTC.

V is TRBV12-5 and J is TRBJ1-2; D may be TRBD1 (6 bases). Trimming removed 6 bases from V and 0 bases from J, with 11 bases in between. The CDR3 is 14 residues long. The germline V gene has CDR1 LGHNT and CDR2 FRNRAP. The CDR3 is CASGMGHTNYGYTF. The DNA of the CDR3 is TGTGCTAGTGGAATGGGACACACTAACTATGGCTACACCTTC.

This chain uses TRBV5-8 with TRBJ2-1; 9 positions match TRBD2. Losses at the gene ends were 4 bases for V and 4 bases for J; bases not matched to a gene: 6. Germline V gene data show CDR1 as SGHTS and CDR2 as YDEGEE. This CDR3 has 15 residues. The CDR3 loop is CASSPSGNLYNEQFF. The CDR3, as DNA: TGTGCCAGCAGCCCTAGCGGGAATCTATACAATGAGCAGTTCTTC.

This clone was observed once. CDR3 DNA: TGTGCCAGCAGTTTATTTAGGGGAAGCTATAATTCACCCCTCCACTTT. Its protein product is CASSLFRGSYNSPLHF. The chain employs TRBV27 and TRBJ1-6; possibly TRBD1 for D (5 bases). The CDR3 covers 16 residues. V gave up 1 base and J gave up 3 bases, with 10 bases separating them. The germline V gene has CDR1 MNHEY and CDR2 SMNVEV (reference sequence).

The chain carries TRBV6-1 and TRBJ2-1; 9 bases map to TRBD2. Unmatched junction bases numbered 6, after V lost 3 bases and J lost 15 bases. CDR1 and CDR2 (germline): MNHNS, SASEGT. CDR3 length: 12 amino acids. CDR3 loop: CASSDQGLARFF. Here the CDR3 DNA reads TGTGCCAGCAGTGACCAAGGACTAGCGCGGTTCTTC.

This CDR3 is CASSIDLPGAKNIQYF. The CDR3 coding sequence is TGTGCCAGTAGTATAGATCTACCAGGGGCCAAAAACATTCAGTACTTC. The chain has TRBV19 and TRBJ2-4; a weak D match, TRBD1 (5 bases). The CDR3 has 16 amino acids. Trimming left V 0 bases short and J 1 base short, with 10 bases between. In germline, CDR1 is LNHDA, CDR2 SQIVND (reference sequence).

The chain carries TRBV19 and TRBJ1-5; D remains unclear. Trimming took 6 bases from V and 2 from J, leaving 17 bases between them. This CDR3 contains 16 residues. Germline assignment: CDR1 LNHDA and CDR2 SQIVND (reference sequence). The CDR3 sequence: CASSLNGLPGNQPQHF. CDR3 DNA sequence: TGTGCCAGTAGCCTAAACGGACTTCCTGGCAATCAGCCCCAGCATTTT.

This chain joins TRBV6-1 and TRBJ1-2, with 9 bases identical to TRBD1. With V trimmed by 3 bases and J by 7 bases, 9 bases remained unmatched. This CDR3 has 15 amino acids. Looked up from germline, CDR1 is MNHNS and CDR2 is SASEGT. For the CDR3, the DNA is TGTGCCAGCAGTGAGTATAGGACAGGGGATTTTGGCTACACCTTC. This sequence encodes CASSEYRTGDFGYTF.

J is TRBJ1-1 and V is TRBV18; 7 bases match TRBD1. The junction had 4 bases not matched to a gene; V was cut back by 4 bases and J by 2 bases. The CDR3 covers 14 residues. From germline, CDR1 is KGHSH and CDR2 LQKENI. CDR3 loop: CASSLDRVNTEAFF. The DNA for the CDR3 is TGTGCCAGCTCACTAGACAGGGTAAACACTGAAGCTTTCTTT.

The rearrangement uses TRBV10-3 and TRBJ1-4; D is uncertain. This CDR3 spans 13 amino acids. Trimming removed 3 bases from V and 8 bases from J, with 10 bases in between. Germline lookup yields CDR1 ENHRY and CDR2 SYGVKD. The CDR3 DNA is TGTGCCATCAGTGACATATCTGGCGAAAAACTGTTTTTT. It is translated as CAISDISGEKLFF.

The rearrangement links TRBV6-5 to TRBJ2-7; D possibly corresponds to TRBD1 (5 bases). Germline CDR1 and CDR2: MNHEY and SVGAGI. Trimming left V 6 bases short and J 6 bases short, with 18 bases between. The CDR3 runs to 14 residues. CDR3 loop: CASRLHGRASEQYF. CDR3 DNA sequence: TGTGCCAGCAGACTCCATGGCAGGGCTTCCGAGCAGTACTTC.

The chain couples TRBV6-5 to TRBJ1-2, with TRBD1 matching over 11 bases. Trimming took 6 bases from V and 8 from J; bases not matched to a gene: 5. Germline assignment: CDR1 MNHEY and CDR2 SVGAGI. CDR3 length: 13 amino acids. CDR3 coding DNA: TGTGCCAGCAGGGACAGGGGGCGCGAAGGCTACACCTTC. This encodes CASRDRGREGYTF.

The chain joins TRBV5-4 to TRBJ1-2, with TRBD1 matching over 8 bases. CDR1 and CDR2 (germline): SGHNT, YYREEE (reference sequence). With 0 bases clipped from V and 5 bases from J, the junction kept 12 bases outside the gene matches. This CDR3 has 17 residues. CDR3: CASSLASDRVRVYGYTF. The CDR3 nucleotides are TGTGCCAGCAGCTTGGCCTCGGACAGGGTCCGGGTATATGGCTACACCTTC. The full variable domain, its missing parts supplied by reference TRBV5-4 and TRBJ1-2, is ETGVTQSPTHLIKTRGQQVTLRCSSQSGHNTVSWYQQALGQGPQFIFQYYREEENGRGNFPPRFSGLQFPNYSSELNVNALELDDSALYLCASSLASDRVRVYGYTFGSGTRLTVV.

V is TRBV19 and J is TRBJ2-7; 10 bases fit TRBD2. The CDR3 loop spans 14 amino acids. Trimming took 5 bases from V and 5 from J; bases not matched to a gene: 6. Looked up from germline, CDR1 is LNHDA and CDR2 is SQIVND (reference sequence). CDR3 coding DNA: TGTGCCAGTAGTCTAGCGGGAGAGGGGAACGAGCAGTACTTC. This encodes CASSLAGEGNEQYF.

This clone was detected only once. The chain has TRBV12-3 or TRBV12-4 and TRBJ2-7; D is perhaps TRBD1 (5 bases). The CDR3 extends over 12 amino acids. Trimming took off 6 bases at V and 6 bases at J, with 12 bases between the two ends. The CDR3 DNA is TGTGCCAGCAGAAGTTCAGGGCTCGAGCAGTACTTC. This translates into CASRSSGLEQYF.

The gene calls are TRBV25-1 and TRBJ2-1, with TRBD1 identical over 9 bases. Germline CDR1 is MGHDK and CDR2 is SYGVNS. Trimming cost V 2 bases and J 5 bases; bases outside gene matches: 7. The CDR3 spans 16 residues. The DNA of the CDR3 is TGTGCCAGCAGTGAAAAGGGGGACAGGGATAACAATGAGCAGTTCTTC. This translates into CASSEKGDRDNNEQFF.

This chain uses TRBV18 with TRBJ2-1; 9 bases are a match to TRBD1. Unmatched junction bases numbered 10, after V lost 4 bases and J lost 9 bases. CDR3 length equals 15 residues. The germline V gene has CDR1 KGHSH and CDR2 LQKENI. CDR3 in amino acids: CASSLQGQGMSEQFF. The DNA of the CDR3 is TGTGCCAGCTCACTTCAGGGACAGGGCATGAGTGAGCAGTTCTTC. The full variable domain, rest sourced from reference TRBV18 and TRBJ2-1, is NAGVMQNPRHLVRRRGQEARLRCSPMKGHSHVYWYRQLPEEGLKFMVYLQKENIIDESGMPKERFSAEFPKEGPSILRIQQVVRGDSAAYFCASSLQGQGMSEQFFGPGTRLTVL.

The CDR3 sequence: CASTWTGVGEQYF. CDR3 in DNA: TGTGCCAGCACCTGGACAGGAGTAGGCGAGCAGTACTTC. The J gene is TRBJ2-7, the V gene TRBV12-3 or TRBV12-4, with 7 positions matching TRBD1. The CDR3 covers 13 residues. V dropped 7 bases and J dropped 6; count of bases not matched to a gene: 9.

This chain uses TRBV27 with TRBJ2-1; 11 bases align to TRBD1. V lost 4 bases to trimming and J lost 9 bases; unmatched junction nucleotides: 8. The CDR3 length is 15 residues. Looked up from germline, CDR1 is MNHEY and CDR2 is SMNVEV (reference sequence). CDR3 sequence (DNA): TGTGCCAGCAGTTCTGGGACAGGGGGAGGGTCTGAGCAGTTCTTC. Residues: CASSSGTGGGSEQFF.

The CDR3 DNA follows: TGTGCCAGCAGCGCCCTTTCACAAATCTATAATTCACCCCTCCACTTT. Translation gives CASSALSQIYNSPLHF. This chain joins TRBV9 and TRBJ1-6; D call uncertain. The CDR3 totals 16 residues. Between the trimmed V and J ends, which lost 3 bases and 3 bases, there was a span of 13 bases. From germline, CDR1 is SGDLS and CDR2 YYNGEE.

This clone appeared a few times. V is TRBV30 and J is TRBJ2-3; 8 nucleotides align to TRBD1. The length of the CDR3 is 13 residues. Trimming took 5 bases from V and 2 from J; bases not matched to a gene: 3. Germline CDR1 reads GTSNPN; CDR2 reads SVGIG (reference sequence). The CDR3 DNA reads TGTGCCTGGGACAGGGGTTCCACAGATACGCAGTATTTT. It translates to CAWDRGSTDTQYF.

V is TRBV7-9 and J is TRBJ2-7; D unresolved. This CDR3 is built from 15 residues. Germline V gene sequence: CDR1 SEHNR, CDR2 FQNEAQ (reference sequence). Between the trimmed V and J ends, which lost 5 bases and 0 bases, there was a span of 14 bases. The CDR3 loop reads CASSPTLQSSYEQYF. CDR3 DNA: TGTGCCAGCAGCCCCACCCTACAGAGCTCCTACGAGCAGTACTTC.